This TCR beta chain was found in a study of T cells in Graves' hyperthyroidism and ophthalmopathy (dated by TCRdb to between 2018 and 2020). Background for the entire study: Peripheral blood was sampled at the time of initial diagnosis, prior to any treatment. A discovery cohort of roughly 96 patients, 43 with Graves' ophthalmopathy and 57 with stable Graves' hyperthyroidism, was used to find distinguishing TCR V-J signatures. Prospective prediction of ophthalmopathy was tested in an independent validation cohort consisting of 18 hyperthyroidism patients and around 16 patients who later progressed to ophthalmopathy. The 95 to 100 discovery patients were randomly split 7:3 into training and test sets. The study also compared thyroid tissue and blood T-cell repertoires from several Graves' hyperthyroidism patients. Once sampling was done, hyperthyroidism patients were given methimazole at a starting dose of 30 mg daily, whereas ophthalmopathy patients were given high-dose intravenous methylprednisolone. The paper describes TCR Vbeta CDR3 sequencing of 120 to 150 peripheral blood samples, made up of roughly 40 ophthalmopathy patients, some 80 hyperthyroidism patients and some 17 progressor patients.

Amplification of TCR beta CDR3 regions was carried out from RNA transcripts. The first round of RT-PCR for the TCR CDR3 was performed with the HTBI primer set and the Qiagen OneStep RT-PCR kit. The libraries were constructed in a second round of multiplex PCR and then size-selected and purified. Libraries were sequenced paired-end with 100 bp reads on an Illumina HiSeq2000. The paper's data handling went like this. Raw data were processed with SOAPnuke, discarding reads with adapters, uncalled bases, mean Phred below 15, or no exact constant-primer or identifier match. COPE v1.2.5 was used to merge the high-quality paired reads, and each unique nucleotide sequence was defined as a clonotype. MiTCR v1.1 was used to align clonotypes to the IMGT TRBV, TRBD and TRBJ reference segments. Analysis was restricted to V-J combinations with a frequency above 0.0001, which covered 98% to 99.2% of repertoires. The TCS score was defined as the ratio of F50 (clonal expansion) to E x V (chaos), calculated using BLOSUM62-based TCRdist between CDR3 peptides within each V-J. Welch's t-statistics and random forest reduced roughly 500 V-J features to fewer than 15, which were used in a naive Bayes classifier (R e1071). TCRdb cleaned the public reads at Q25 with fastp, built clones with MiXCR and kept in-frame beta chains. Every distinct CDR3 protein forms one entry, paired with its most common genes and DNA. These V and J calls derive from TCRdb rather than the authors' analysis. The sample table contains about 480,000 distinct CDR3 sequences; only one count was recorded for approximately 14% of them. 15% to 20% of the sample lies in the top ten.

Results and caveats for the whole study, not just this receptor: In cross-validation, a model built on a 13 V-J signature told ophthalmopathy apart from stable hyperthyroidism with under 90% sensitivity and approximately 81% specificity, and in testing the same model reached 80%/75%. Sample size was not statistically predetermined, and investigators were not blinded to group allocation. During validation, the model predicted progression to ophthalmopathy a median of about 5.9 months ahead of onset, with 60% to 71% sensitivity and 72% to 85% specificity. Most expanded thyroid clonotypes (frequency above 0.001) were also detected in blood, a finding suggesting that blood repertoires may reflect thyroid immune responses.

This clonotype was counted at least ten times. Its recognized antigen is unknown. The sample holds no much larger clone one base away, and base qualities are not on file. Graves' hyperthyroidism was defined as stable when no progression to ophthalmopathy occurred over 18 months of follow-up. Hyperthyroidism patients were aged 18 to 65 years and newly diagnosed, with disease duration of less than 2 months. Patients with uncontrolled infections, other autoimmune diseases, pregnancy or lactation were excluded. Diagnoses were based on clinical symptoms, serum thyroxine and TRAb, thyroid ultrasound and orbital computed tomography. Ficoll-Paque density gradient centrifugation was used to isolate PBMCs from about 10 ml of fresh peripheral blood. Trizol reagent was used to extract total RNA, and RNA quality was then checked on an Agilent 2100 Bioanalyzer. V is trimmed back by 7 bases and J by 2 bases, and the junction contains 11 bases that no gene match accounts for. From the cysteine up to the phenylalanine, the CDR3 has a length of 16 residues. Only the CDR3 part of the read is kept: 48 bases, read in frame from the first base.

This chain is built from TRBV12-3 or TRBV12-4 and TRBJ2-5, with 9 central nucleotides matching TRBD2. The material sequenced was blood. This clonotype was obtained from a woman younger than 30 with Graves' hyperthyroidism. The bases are TGTGCCAGCAAGGGCACGGGTCTAGCGGGACAAGAGACCCAGTACTTC. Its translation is CASKGTGLAGQETQYF.